This T cell receptor beta chain appears in the sequencing data of a study of cytomegalovirus exposure and HLA in healthy donors. Findings and limits, study-wide: A later analysis linked a missense DCLRE1C variant to TCR beta V- and J-gene trimming. Earlier analysis found most TCR beta V segments productive about 90% or about 30% of the time. Within the data, a cluster of highly shared sequence variants was likely a sequencing artifact.

The CDR3 runs to 13 residues. Germline V gives CDR1 SGHTA, CDR2 FQGNSA. The J segment lost 2 bases and the V segment lost 3 bases, leaving 0 bases of the junction unmatched. With 60 Vbeta and 13 Jbeta primers, the PCR was carried out. TCRdb's table, derived via immunoSEQ multiplex PCR, lists solely in-frame clones and lacks some. Of about 89,000 clones in the sample, roughly three quarters are singletons; the top ten hold 3.7%. To note about this clone: Its specificity is not known.

Source material: PBMCs. This sequence joins TRBV7-2 and TRBJ2-5, with 7 nucleotides matching TRBD1. The sequence was collected from a young man in good health and CMV-seronegative. The CDR3 DNA sequence: TGTGCCAGCAGCTTGGGACAGCAAGAGACCCAGTACTTC. Protein product: CASSLGQQETQYF.